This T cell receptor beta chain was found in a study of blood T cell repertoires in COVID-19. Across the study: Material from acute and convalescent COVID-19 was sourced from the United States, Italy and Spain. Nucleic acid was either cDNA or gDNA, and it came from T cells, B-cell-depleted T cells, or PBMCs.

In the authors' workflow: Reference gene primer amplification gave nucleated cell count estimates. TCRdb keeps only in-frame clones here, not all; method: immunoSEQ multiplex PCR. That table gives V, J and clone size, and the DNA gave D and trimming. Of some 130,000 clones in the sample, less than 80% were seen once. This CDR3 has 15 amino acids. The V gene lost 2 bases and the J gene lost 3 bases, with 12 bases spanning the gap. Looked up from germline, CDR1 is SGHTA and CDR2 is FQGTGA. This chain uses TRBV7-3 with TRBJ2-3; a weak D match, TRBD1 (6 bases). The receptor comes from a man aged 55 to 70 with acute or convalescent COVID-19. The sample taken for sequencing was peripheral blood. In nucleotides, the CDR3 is TGTGCCAGCAGCTTAGGGGGCATGGCAACAGATACGCAGTATTTT. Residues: CASSLGGMATDTQYF.